This TCR beta chain was sequenced during a study of identical twins' blood T cells. Per germline, CDR1 MNHNY and CDR2 SVGAGI (reference sequence). V shed 6 bases and J shed 7 bases, with 19 bases lying between them. CDR3 length: 15 amino acids. This clonotype was found a few times. Its matching antigen is unknown. TCRdb analysed the 5' RACE reads with MiXCR anew, one entry per CDR3 protein. The sample has 400,000 or so distinct CDR3 sequences, around 30% seen once; the top ten hold about 6%. Study observations and caveats: Twins reportedly had markedly more similar V usage than unrelated donors, even among out-of-frame TCRbeta clonotypes. Each donor's most abundant TCRbeta clonotypes shared more CDR3 sequences with her twin than unrelated donors. Shared CDR3 clonotype counts between two donors mainly tracked the product of their cloneset sizes, twins included.

Sequencing input: PBMCs. This receptor was taken from a woman aged 18-55 years in good health. The chain carries TRBV6-6 and TRBJ1-3, with a tentative D call TRBD1 (6 bases). CDR3 sequence: CASSHGQSSANTIYF. DNA for the CDR3: TGTGCCAGCAGCCACGGACAGTCCTCAGCGAACACCATATATTTT.